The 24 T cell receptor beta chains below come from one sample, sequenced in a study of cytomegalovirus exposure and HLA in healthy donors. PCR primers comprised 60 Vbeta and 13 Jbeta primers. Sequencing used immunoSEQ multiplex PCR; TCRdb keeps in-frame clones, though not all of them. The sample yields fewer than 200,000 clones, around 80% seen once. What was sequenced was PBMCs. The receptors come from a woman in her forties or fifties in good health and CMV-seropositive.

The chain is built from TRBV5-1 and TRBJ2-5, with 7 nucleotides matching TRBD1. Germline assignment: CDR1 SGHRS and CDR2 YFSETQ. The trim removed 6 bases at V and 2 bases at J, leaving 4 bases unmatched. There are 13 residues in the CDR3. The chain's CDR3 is CASMTGLQETQYF. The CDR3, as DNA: TGCGCCAGCATGACAGGGTTGCAAGAGACCCAGTACTTC.

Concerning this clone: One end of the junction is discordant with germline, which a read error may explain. The CDR3 nucleotides read TGTTCCAGCAGCCTAGGTGGGAGCGGCTACACCTTC. This encodes CSSSLGGSGYTF. The J gene is TRBJ1-2, the V gene TRBV7-9; D not certain. The length of the CDR3 is 12 residues. CDR1 and CDR2 (germline): SEHNR, FQNEAQ (reference sequence).

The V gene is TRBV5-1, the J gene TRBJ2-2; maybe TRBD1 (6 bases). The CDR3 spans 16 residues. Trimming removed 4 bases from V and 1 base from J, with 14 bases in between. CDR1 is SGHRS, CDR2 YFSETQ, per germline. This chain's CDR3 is CASSPPGQLNTGELFF. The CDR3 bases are TGCGCCAGCAGCCCCCCTGGACAGTTGAACACCGGGGAGCTGTTTTTT.

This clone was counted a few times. The CDR3: CAWRVWSYEGARYNEQFF. The CDR3 DNA reads as TGTGCCTGGAGGGTTTGGAGTTATGAGGGGGCGAGATACAATGAGCAGTTCTTC. The chain joins TRBV30 to TRBJ2-1; the match to TRBD1 covers 7 bases. The trim removed 3 bases at V and 4 bases at J, leaving 18 bases unmatched. Germline V gene lookup returns CDR1 GTSNPN and CDR2 SVGIG (reference sequence). The CDR3 spans 18 residues.

CDR3 in DNA: TGTGCCACCAGCAGAGACGGCAGGGGGACGGGGGCCAACGTCCTGACTTTC. It is translated as CATSRDGRGTGANVLTF. The V gene is TRBV15, the J gene TRBJ2-6; 7 positions match TRBD1. The germline CDR1 and CDR2 sequences are LNHNV and YYDKDF (reference sequence). The CDR3 consists of 17 residues. The junction had 6 bases not matched to a gene; V was cut back by 0 bases and J by 4 bases.

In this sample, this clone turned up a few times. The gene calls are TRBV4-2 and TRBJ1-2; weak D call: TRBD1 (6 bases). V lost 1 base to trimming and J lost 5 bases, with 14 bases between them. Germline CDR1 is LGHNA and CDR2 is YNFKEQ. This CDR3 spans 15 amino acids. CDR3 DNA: TGTGCCAGCAGCCAAGGTCTAGGACAGCCTTATGGCTACACCTTC. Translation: CASSQGLGQPYGYTF.

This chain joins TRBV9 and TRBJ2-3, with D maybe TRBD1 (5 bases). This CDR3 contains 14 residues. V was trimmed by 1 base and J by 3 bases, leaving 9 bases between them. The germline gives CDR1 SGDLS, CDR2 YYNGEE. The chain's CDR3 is CASSVQGLTDTQYF. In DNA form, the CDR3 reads TGTGCCAGCAGCGTACAGGGCCTGACAGATACGCAGTATTTT.

The CDR3 bases are TGCGCCAGCAGCCTGGGACAGGGAATCACAGATACGCAGTATTTT. Amino acid sequence: CASSLGQGITDTQYF. This chain uses TRBV5-1 with TRBJ2-3, with 9 bases identical to TRBD1. The germline CDR1 and CDR2 sequences are SGHRS and YFSETQ. The V and J ends lost 4 bases and 2 bases, in that order; junction bases with no gene match: 5. This CDR3 comprises 15 residues. Supplemented by reference TRBV5-1 and TRBJ2-3, the full variable domain reads KAGVTQTPRYLIKTRGQQVTLSCSPISGHRSVSWYQQTPGQGLQFLFEYFSETQRNKGNFPGRFSGRQFSNSRSEMNVSTLELGDSALYLCASSLGQGITDTQYFGPGTRLTVL.

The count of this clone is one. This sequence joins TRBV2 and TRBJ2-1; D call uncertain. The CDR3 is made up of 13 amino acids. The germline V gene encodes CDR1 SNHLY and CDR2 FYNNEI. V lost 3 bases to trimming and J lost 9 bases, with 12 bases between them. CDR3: CASSEGRLGEQFF. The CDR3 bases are TGTGCCAGCAGTGAGGGCAGATTGGGTGAGCAGTTCTTC.

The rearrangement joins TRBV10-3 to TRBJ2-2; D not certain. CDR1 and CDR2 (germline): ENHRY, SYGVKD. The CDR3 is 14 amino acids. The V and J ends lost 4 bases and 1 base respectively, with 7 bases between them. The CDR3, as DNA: TGTGCCATCAGTGGTGCGGTGAACACCGGGGAGCTGTTTTTT. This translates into CAISGAVNTGELFF.

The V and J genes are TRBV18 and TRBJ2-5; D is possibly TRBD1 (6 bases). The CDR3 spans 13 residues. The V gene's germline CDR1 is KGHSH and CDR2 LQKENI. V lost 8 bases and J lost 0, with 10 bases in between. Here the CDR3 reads CASADSYQETQYF. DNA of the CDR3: TGTGCCAGCGCGGACAGTTACCAAGAGACCCAGTACTTC.

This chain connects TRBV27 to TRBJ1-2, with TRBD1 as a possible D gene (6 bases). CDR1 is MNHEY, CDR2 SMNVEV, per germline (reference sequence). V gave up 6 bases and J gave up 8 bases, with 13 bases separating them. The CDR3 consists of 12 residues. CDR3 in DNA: TGTGCCAGCAGCCCACAGGGACGAGGCTACACCTTC. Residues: CASSPQGRGYTF.

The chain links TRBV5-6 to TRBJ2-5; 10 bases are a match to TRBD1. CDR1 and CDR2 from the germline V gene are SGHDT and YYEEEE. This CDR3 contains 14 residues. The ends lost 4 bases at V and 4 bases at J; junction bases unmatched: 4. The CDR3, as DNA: TGTGCCAGCAGCCCCGACAGGGGGCGAGAGACCCAGTACTTC. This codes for CASSPDRGRETQYF.

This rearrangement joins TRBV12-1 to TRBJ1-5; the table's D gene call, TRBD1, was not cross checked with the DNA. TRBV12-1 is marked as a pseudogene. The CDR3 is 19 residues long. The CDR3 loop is CASSPRPGQGAFSNQPQHF. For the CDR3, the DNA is TGTGCCAGCAGCCCCCGGCCGGGACAGGGGGCCTTTAGCAATCAGCCCCAGCATTTT.

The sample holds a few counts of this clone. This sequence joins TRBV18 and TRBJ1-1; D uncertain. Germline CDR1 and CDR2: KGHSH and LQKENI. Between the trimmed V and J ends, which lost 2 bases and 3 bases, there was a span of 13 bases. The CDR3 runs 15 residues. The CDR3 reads CASSPSQMIDTEAFF. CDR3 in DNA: TGTGCCAGCTCACCAAGCCAAATGATCGACACTGAAGCTTTCTTT.

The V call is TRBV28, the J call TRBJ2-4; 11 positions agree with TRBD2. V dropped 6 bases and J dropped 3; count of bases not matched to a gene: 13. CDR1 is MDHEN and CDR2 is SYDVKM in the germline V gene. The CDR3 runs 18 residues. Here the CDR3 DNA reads TGTGCCAGCAGACCGGGAGCGGGACTAGCGGTGCTCAAAAACATTCAGTACTTC. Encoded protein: CASRPGAGLAVLKNIQYF.

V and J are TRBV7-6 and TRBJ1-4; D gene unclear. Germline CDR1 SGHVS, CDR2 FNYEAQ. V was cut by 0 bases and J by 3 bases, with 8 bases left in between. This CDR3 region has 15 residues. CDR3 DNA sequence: TGTGCCAGCAGCTTAGCGGCGGGCCCTAATGAAAAACTGTTTTTT. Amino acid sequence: CASSLAAGPNEKLFF.

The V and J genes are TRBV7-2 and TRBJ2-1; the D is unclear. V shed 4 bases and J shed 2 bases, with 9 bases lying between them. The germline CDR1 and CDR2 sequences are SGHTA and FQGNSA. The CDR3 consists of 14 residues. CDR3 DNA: TGTGCCAGCAGCTCCGAGATACCCTACAATGAGCAGTTCTTC. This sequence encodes CASSSEIPYNEQFF.

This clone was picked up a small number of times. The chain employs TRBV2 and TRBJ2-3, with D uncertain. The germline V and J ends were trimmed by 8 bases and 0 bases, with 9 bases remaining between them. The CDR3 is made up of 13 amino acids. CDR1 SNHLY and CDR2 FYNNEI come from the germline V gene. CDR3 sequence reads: CASDEVSTDTQYF. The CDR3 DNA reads TGTGCCAGCGACGAGGTTAGCACAGATACGCAGTATTTT.

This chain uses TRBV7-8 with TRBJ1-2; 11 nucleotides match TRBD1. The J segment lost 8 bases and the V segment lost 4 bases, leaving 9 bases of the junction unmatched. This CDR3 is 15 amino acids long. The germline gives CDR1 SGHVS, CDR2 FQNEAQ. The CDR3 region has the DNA TGTGCCAGCAGCTCGCTCGGACAGGGGGCTGCCGGCTACACCTTC. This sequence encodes CASSSLGQGAAGYTF.

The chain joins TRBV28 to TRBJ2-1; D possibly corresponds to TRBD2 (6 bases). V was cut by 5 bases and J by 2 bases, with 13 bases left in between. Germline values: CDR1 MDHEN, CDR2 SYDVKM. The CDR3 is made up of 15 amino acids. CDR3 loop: CASSRLASTYNEQFF. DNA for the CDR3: TGTGCCAGCAGTCGGCTAGCGAGTACCTACAATGAGCAGTTCTTC.

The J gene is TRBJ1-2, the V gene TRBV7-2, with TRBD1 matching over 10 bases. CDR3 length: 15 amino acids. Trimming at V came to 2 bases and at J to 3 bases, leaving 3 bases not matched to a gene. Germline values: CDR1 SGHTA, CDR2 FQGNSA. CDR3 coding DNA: TGTGCCAGCAGCTTACCGGGACAGGGGTACTATGGCTACACCTTC. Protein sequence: CASSLPGQGYYGYTF. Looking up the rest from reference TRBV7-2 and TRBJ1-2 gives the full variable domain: GAGVSQSPSNKVTEKGKDVELRCDPISGHTALYWYRQSLGQGLEFLIYFQGNSAPDKSGLPSDRFSAERTGGSVSTLTIQRTQQEDSAVYLCASSLPGQGYYGYTFGSGTRLTVV.

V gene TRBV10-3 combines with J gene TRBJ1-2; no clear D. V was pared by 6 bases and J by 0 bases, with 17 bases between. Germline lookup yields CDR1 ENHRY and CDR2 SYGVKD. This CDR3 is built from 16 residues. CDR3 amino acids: CAISPSPAGANYGYTF. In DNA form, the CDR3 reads TGTGCCATCAGCCCAAGTCCCGCCGGAGCTAACTATGGCTACACCTTC.

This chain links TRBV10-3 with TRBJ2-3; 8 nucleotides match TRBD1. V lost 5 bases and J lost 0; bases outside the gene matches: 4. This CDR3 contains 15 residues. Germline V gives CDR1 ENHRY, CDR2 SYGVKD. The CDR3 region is CAISKGQGSTDTQYF. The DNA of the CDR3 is TGTGCCATCAGTAAAGGACAGGGAAGCACAGATACGCAGTATTTT.